What follows are 12 T cell receptor beta chains derived from one specimen sequenced in a study of cytomegalovirus exposure and HLA in healthy donors. It was with 60 Vbeta and 13 Jbeta primers that the PCR ran. The protocol was immunoSEQ multiplex PCR, while the TCRdb copy is restricted to in-frame clones and leaves out a portion. The sample gives 150,000 to 250,000 clones, about 80% of which show up once; 4.4% is in the top ten. Sequencing used PBMCs. These receptors all stem from a woman aged 25 to 39 in good health and CMV-seropositive.

V and J are TRBV19 and TRBJ1-2; 11 nucleotides align to TRBD1. The ends lost 0 bases at V and 6 bases at J; junction bases unmatched: 0. The CDR3 runs 14 residues. Germline V lookup: CDR1 LNHDA, CDR2 SQIVND (reference sequence). CDR3 sequence reads: CASSIEDRGHGYTF. The CDR3 DNA is TGTGCCAGTAGTATAGAGGACAGGGGGCATGGCTACACCTTC.

J is TRBJ2-5 and V is TRBV10-3; 7 bases are shared with TRBD1. CDR3 size: 13 residues. V was clipped by 4 bases and J by 5 bases; unmatched bases: 4. Germline V gene sequence: CDR1 ENHRY, CDR2 SYGVKD. Here the CDR3 reads CAISAGQRETQYF. The CDR3 nucleotides read TGTGCCATCAGTGCGGGACAGAGGGAGACCCAGTACTTC.

The chain has TRBV18 and TRBJ1-1, with TRBD1 as a possible D gene (6 bases). V dropped 2 bases and J dropped 11 bases, with 15 bases sitting between them. Germline V gene data show CDR1 as KGHSH and CDR2 as LQKENI. The CDR3 consists of 13 residues. The chain's CDR3 is CASSPITGSEAFF. The CDR3 region has the DNA TGTGCCAGCTCACCAATAACAGGGAGTGAGGCTTTCTTT.

The chain employs TRBV21-1 and TRBJ1-1; the D call in the table, TRBD1, was not verified against the DNA. TRBV21-1 is marked as a pseudogene. The CDR3 has 12 residues. The CDR3 DNA follows: TGTGCCAGCACCAATCACAGAGCCGAAGCTTTCTTT. This codes for CASTNHRAEAFF.

The CDR3 sequence is CASSPDRENYEQYF. The CDR3 bases are TGCGCCAGCAGTCCAGACAGGGAAAACTACGAGCAGTACTTC. The J gene is TRBJ2-7, the V gene TRBV4-1; 7 bases are shared with TRBD1. Germline trimming cut 6 bases from V and 3 bases from J; bases unmatched to any gene: 8. The germline V gene has CDR1 MGHRA and CDR2 YSYEKL. The CDR3 is 14 residues long.

The rearrangement links TRBV4-2 to TRBJ2-1; TRBD2 aligns across 9 bases. Looked up from germline, CDR1 is LGHNA and CDR2 is YNFKEQ. V lost 0 bases to trimming and J lost 5 bases; unmatched junction nucleotides: 2. This CDR3 contains 15 residues. The CDR3 bases are TGTGCCAGCAGCCAAGAGTCTAGCGGGAACAATGAGCAGTTCTTC. Translation: CASSQESSGNNEQFF.

The V call is TRBV5-8, the J call TRBJ1-2, with a weak D call TRBD1 (6 bases). With 5 bases removed from V and 0 bases from J, the gap between germline ends came to 14 bases. This CDR3 has 15 amino acids. In germline, CDR1 is SGHTS, CDR2 YDEGEE. The CDR3 loop is CASRPRGLANYGYTF. CDR3 in DNA: TGTGCCAGCAGGCCCAGGGGCCTAGCTAACTATGGCTACACCTTC.

The chain carries TRBV20-1 and TRBJ2-1; 7 bases are shared with TRBD1. The germline gives CDR1 DFQATT, CDR2 SNEGSKA (reference sequence). The CDR3 runs 11 residues. V was pared by 7 bases and J by 8 bases, with 5 bases of the junction left unmatched. CDR3 nucleotides: TGCAGTGGAAGGGGGCAGGATGAGCAGTTCTTC. It is translated as CSGRGQDEQFF.

The J gene is TRBJ2-4, the V gene TRBV4-3; 7 bases line up with TRBD1. The germline V gene has CDR1 LGHNA and CDR2 YSLEER. CDR3 length equals 16 residues. Losses at the gene ends were 3 bases for V and 3 bases for J; bases not matched to a gene: 8. CDR3 protein: CASSQRGRVNKNIQYF. Here the CDR3 DNA reads TGCGCCAGCAGCCAGAGGGGGCGGGTGAACAAAAACATTCAGTACTTC.

The chain is built from TRBV19 and TRBJ2-6; 12 nucleotides align to TRBD2. The CDR3 spans 19 residues. Germline V gene lookup returns CDR1 LNHDA and CDR2 SQIVND (reference sequence). J gave up 1 base and V 1 base, and 5 bases lay outside the gene matches. CDR3 residues: CASSIGRLAGGSGANVLTF. The CDR3 coding sequence is TGTGCCAGTAGTATAGGAAGGCTAGCGGGAGGGTCTGGGGCCAACGTCCTGACTTTC. Based on the CDR3 plus reference TRBV19 and TRBJ2-6, the full variable domain is DGGITQSPKYLFRKEGQNVTLSCEQNLNHDAMYWYRQDPGQGLRLIYYSQIVNDFQKGDIAEGYSVSREKKESFPLTVTSAQKNPTAFYLCASSIGRLAGGSGANVLTFGAGSRLTVL.

The rearrangement uses TRBV19 and TRBJ1-4; 7 nucleotides line up with TRBD1. CDR1 and CDR2 from the germline V gene are LNHDA and SQIVND (reference sequence). Trimming cost V 9 bases and J 8 bases; bases outside gene matches: 12. The CDR3 consists of 14 residues. This CDR3 reads CASGQVRINEKLFF. The CDR3, as DNA: TGTGCCAGCGGACAGGTCCGGATTAACGAAAAACTGTTTTTT.

The chain couples TRBV29-1 to TRBJ2-7, with 7 bases that match TRBD1. The V segment lost 3 bases and the J segment 4 bases; nucleotides outside the gene matches: 9. Germline V CDR1 and CDR2: SQVTM, ANQGSEA. This CDR3 has 14 amino acids. CDR3 nucleotide sequence: TGCAGCGTTGAGCGGACAGGCGGTGGTTACGAGCAGTACTTC. Protein: CSVERTGGGYEQYF.